This TCR beta chain was captured in a study of T-cell memory formation after mild COVID-19. Study overall: Largely donor-specific sequence clusters came from two donors.

This clonotype was found a few times. Its antigen is not identified. CDR1 and CDR2 (germline): MDHEN, SYDVKM. V dropped 3 bases and J dropped 4; count of bases not matched to a gene: 6. This CDR3 is 15 amino acids long. General study results and limits: SARS-CoV-2 specificity was not confirmed for second-wave clones peaking on day 37. Day 15 to 85 contracting clones showed balanced CD4/CD8; later expanders leaned CD4+.

Sample barcodes and UMIs were carried by the TCR alpha and TCR beta cDNA libraries that 5'RACE generated with constant-segment primers. MiXCR, run by TCRdb on the 5' RACE reads, gives a single entry per CDR3 protein. This table has around 250,000 distinct CDR3 sequences, 8% to 10% appearing once. The gene calls are TRBV28 and TRBJ2-5; the match to TRBD1 covers 9 bases. This sequence was found in a man younger than 30 who had mild COVID-19 (a few samples of this study predate the infection). Cell type and time point are not known. Sample: PBMCs or a T cell subset sorted from them (not recorded which). Written as DNA, the CDR3 is TGTGCCAGCAGTTTTCAAGGACAGGGGAGAGAGACCCAGTACTTC. It specifies CASSFQGQGRETQYF. The full variable domain, with the rest looked up from reference TRBV28 and TRBJ2-5, is DVKVTQSSRYLVKRTGEKVFLECVQDMDHENMFWYRQDPGLGLRLIYFSYDVKMKEKGDIPEGYSVSREKKERFSLILESASTNQTSMYLCASSFQGQGRETQYFGPGTRLLVL.